The 5 T cell receptor beta chains below were found in one sample sequenced in a study of patients and donors after allogeneic stem cell transplantation. TCRdb processed the RT-PCR reads anew with MiXCR; each CDR3 protein has one entry. The sample includes roughly 200,000 distinct CDR3 sequences, around two fifths of them seen just once. Sequenced sample: blood, either unsorted or a sorted T cell fraction (not recorded which). The receptors derive from a human donor who was either an allogeneic HSCT recipient or a stem cell or donor lymphocyte infusion donor (not recorded which). It is not recorded whose cells these are; they may come from a transplant donor.

V is TRBV20-1 and J is TRBJ2-7; D not certain. From germline, CDR1 is DFQATT and CDR2 SNEGSKA (reference sequence). The CDR3 has 11 amino acids. Trimming removed 1 base from V and 4 bases from J, with 5 bases in between. CDR3: CSARAGYEQYF. The CDR3 DNA reads TGCAGTGCTAGAGCCGGGTACGAGCAGTACTTC.

This clonotype was found a few times. This rearrangement joins TRBV30 to TRBJ1-2; no firm D call. V was trimmed by 2 bases and J by 4 bases, leaving 11 bases between them. The CDR3 sequence is 13 residues long. CDR1 and CDR2 from the germline V gene are GTSNPN and SVGIG (reference sequence). This chain's CDR3 is CAWSKGGSYGYTF. CDR3 nucleotides: TGTGCCTGGAGTAAGGGCGGTTCCTATGGCTACACCTTC.

This clonotype was seen a few times. V gene TRBV28 combines with J gene TRBJ2-1; TRBD2 agrees at 7 bases. The V and J ends lost 3 bases and 2 bases, in that order; junction bases with no gene match: 10. The V gene's germline CDR1 is MDHEN and CDR2 SYDVKM. This CDR3 comprises 17 residues. DNA for the CDR3: TGTGCCAGCAGTTTCCTTTGTACAGCGGGGACCTACAATGAGCAGTTCTTC. Amino acid sequence: CASSFLCTAGTYNEQFF.

This chain links TRBV20-1 with TRBJ1-5; 8 bases agree with TRBD1. In germline, CDR1 is DFQATT, CDR2 SNEGSKA (reference sequence). This CDR3 spans 15 amino acids. Unmatched junction bases numbered 9, after V lost 6 bases and J lost 2 bases. As DNA, the CDR3 is TGCAGTGCAGCGAGGACAGGGAAGGGCAATCAGCCCCAGCATTTT. Amino acids: CSAARTGKGNQPQHF.

The chain uses TRBV12-3 or TRBV12-4 and TRBJ1-5, with D uncertain. This CDR3 contains 14 residues. V was trimmed by 4 bases and J by 2 bases, leaving 9 bases between them. The CDR3 reads CASSSLGGNQPQHF. The CDR3 region has the DNA TGTGCCAGCAGTTCTCTCGGGGGCAATCAGCCCCAGCATTTT.